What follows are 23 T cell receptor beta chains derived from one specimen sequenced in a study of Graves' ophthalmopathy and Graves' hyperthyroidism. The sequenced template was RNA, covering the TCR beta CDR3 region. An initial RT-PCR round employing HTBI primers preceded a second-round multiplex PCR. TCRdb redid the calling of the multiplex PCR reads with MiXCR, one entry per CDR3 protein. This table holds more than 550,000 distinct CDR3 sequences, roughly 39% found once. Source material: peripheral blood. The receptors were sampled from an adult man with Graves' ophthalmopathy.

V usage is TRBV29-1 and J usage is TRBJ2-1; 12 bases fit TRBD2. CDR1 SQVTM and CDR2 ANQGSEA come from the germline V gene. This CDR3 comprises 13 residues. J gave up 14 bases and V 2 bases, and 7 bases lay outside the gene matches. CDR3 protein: CSVEPTSGRKEFF. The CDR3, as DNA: TGCAGCGTTGAACCCACTAGCGGGAGGAAGGAGTTCTTC.

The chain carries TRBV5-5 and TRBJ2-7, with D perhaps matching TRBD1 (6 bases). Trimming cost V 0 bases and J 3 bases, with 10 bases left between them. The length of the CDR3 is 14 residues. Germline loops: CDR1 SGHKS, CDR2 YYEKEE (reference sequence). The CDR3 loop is CASSLAGQNYEQYF. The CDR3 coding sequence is TGTGCCAGCAGCTTGGCTGGACAGAACTACGAGCAGTACTTC.

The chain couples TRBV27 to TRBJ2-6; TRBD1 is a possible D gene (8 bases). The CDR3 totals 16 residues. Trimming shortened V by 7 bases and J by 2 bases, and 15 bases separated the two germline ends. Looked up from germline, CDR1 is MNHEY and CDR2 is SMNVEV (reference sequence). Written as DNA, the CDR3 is TGTGCCAGCACTGGACAGGGAGGGGCTGGGGCCAACGTCCTGACTTTC. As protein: CASTGQGGAGANVLTF.

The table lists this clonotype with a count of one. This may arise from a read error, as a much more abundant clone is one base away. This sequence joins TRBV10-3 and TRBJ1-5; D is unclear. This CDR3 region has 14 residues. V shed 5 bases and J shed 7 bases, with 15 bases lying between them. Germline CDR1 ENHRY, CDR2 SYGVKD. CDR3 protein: CAISYSGTRQPQHF. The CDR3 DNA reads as TGTGCCATCAGTTACTCGGGTACGCGGCAGCCCCAGCATTTT.

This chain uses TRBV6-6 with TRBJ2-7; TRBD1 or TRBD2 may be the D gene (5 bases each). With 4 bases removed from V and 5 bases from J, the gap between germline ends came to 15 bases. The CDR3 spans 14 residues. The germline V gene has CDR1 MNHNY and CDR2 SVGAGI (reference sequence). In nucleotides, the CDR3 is TGTGCCAGCAGTTCCCTCGGGGCCCCCCACGAGCAGTACTTC. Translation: CASSSLGAPHEQYF.

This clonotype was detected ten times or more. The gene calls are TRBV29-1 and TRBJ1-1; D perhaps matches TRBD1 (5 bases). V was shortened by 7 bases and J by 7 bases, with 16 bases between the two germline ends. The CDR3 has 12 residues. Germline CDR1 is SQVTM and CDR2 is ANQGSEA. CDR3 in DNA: TGCAGCGCACAGGACGATGGGGGTGAAGCTTTCTTT. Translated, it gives CSAQDDGGEAFF.

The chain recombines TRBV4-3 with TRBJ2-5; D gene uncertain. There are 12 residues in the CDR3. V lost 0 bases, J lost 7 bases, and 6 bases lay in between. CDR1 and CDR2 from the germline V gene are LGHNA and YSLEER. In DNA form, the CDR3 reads TGCGCCAGCAGCCAAGAAGGTCGGACCCAGTACTTC. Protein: CASSQEGRTQYF.

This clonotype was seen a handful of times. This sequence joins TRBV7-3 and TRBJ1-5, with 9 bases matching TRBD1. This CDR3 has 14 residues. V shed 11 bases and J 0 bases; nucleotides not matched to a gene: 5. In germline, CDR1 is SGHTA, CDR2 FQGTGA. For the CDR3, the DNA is TGTGCCTGGGGACAGGGTTTTAGCAATCAGCCCCAGCATTTT. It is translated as CAWGQGFSNQPQHF.

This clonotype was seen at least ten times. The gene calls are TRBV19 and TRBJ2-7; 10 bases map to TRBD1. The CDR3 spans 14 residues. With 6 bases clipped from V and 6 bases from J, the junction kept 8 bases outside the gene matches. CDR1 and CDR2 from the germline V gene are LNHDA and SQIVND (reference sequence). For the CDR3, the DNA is TGTGCCAGTAGCAAAGACAGGGGGCTTTCCGAGCAGTACTTC. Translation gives CASSKDRGLSEQYF.

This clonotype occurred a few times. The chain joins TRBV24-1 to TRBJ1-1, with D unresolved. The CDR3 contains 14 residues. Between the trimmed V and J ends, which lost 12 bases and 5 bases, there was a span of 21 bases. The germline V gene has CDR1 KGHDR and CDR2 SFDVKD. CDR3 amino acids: CAWSVFAGFTEAFF. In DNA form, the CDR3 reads TGTGCCTGGAGTGTGTTTGCAGGTTTTACTGAAGCTTTCTTT.

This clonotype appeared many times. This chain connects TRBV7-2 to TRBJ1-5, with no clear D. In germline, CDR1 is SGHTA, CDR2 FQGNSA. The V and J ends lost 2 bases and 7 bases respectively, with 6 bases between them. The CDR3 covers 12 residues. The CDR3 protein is CASSLFGQPQHF. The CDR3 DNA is TGTGCCAGCAGCTTATTTGGACAGCCCCAGCATTTT.

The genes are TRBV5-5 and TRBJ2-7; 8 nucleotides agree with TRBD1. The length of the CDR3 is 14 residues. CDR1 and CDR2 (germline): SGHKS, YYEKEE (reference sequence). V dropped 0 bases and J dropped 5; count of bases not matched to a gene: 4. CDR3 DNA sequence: TGTGCCAGCAGCTTGGACAGGGGGGAGGACGAGCAGTACTTC. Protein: CASSLDRGEDEQYF.

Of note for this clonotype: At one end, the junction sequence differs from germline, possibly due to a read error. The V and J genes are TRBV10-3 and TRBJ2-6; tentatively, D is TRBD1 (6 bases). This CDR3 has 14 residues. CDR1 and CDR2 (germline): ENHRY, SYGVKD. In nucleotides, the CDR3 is TGTGCCATCTGGCAGGGGCCCGGGGCCTACGTCCTGACTTTC. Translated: CAIWQGPGAYVLTF.

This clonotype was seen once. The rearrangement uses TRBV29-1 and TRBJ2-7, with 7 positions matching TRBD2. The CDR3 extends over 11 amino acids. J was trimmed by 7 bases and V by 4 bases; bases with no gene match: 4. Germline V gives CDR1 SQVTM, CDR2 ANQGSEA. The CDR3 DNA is TGCAGCGTTGTACCAGCGGGGGAGCAGTACTTC. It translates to CSVVPAGEQYF.

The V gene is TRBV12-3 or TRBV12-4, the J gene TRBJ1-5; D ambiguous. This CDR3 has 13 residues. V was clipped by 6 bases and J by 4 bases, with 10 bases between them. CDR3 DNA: TGTGCCAGCAGCCACTATACTAATCAGCCCCAGCATTTT. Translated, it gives CASSHYTNQPQHF.

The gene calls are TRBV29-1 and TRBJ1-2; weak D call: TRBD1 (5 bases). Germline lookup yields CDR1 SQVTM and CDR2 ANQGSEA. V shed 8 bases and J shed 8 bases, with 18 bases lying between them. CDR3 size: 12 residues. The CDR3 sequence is CSQGPTGVGYTF. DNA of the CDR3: TGCAGCCAAGGGCCCACAGGAGTCGGCTACACCTTC.

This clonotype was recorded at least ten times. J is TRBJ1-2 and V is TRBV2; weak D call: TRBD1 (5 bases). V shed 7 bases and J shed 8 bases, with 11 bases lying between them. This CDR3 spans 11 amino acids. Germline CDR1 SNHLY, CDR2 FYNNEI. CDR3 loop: CASTQGSGYTF. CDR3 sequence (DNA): TGTGCCAGCACTCAGGGAAGCGGCTACACCTTC.

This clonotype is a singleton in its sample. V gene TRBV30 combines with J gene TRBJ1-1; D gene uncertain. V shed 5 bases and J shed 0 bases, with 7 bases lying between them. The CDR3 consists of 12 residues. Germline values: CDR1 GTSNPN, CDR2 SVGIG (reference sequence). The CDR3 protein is CAWGRMNTEAFF. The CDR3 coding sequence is TGTGCCTGGGGGCGGATGAACACTGAAGCTTTCTTT. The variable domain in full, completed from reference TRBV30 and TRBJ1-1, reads SQTIHQWPATLVQPVGSPLSLECTVEGTSNPNLYWYRQAAGRGLQLLFYSVGIGQISSEVPQNLSASRPQDRQFILSSKKLLLSDSGFYLCAWGRMNTEAFFGQGTRLTVV.

The CDR3 is CATSRDRVDSYEQYF. CDR3 DNA sequence: TGTGCCACCAGCAGAGACAGGGTGGACTCCTACGAGCAGTACTTC. This sequence joins TRBV15 and TRBJ2-7, with a weak D call TRBD1 (5 bases). Germline V gene lookup returns CDR1 LNHNV and CDR2 YYDKDF (reference sequence). V lost 0 bases to trimming and J lost 0 bases, with 9 bases between them. This CDR3 contains 15 residues.

In DNA, the CDR3 is TGCAGCAGTTTATGGGGAGGCACTGAAGCTTTCTTT. Its protein is CSSLWGGTEAFF. The chain is built from TRBV29-1 and TRBJ1-1; no clear D. CDR3 length: 12 amino acids. Trimming pared 8 bases from V and 4 bases from J, leaving 14 bases between. CDR1 is SQVTM and CDR2 is ANQGSEA in the germline V gene.

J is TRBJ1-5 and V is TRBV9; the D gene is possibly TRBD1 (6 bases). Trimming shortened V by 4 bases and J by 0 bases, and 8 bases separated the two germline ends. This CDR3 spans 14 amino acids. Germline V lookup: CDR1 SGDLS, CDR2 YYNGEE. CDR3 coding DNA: TGTGCCAGCAGCACAGGGCATAGCAATCAGCCCCAGCATTTT. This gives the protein CASSTGHSNQPQHF.

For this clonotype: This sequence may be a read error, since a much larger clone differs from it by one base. CDR3 coding DNA: TGTGCCAGCAGCTTAATTATGGTGAACACTGAAGCTTTCTTT. Encoded protein: CASSLIMVNTEAFF. The V call is TRBV7-3, the J call TRBJ1-1; D is unresolved. The length of the CDR3 is 14 residues. V shed 1 base and J shed 0 bases, with 6 bases lying between them. The germline V gene has CDR1 SGHTA and CDR2 FQGTGA.

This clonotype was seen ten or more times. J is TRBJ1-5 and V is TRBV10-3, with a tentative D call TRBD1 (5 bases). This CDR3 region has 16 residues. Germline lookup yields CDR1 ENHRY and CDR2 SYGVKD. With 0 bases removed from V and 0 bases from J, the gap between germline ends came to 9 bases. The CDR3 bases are TGTGCCATCAGTGAGTCGGGGGGGACTAGCAATCAGCCCCAGCATTTT. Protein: CAISESGGTSNQPQHF.